This is a list of T cell receptor beta chains from one sample in a study of shared clonotypes between healthy human individuals. Sequenced by immunoSEQ multiplex PCR; TCRdb stores in-frame clones only, minus some. The sample consists of 950,000 to 1,100,000 clones, about 75% of them appearing once. The specimen was memory CD4+ T cells sorted from blood. The source is a man younger than 35 in good health. CDR3s include the opening cysteine and the closing phenylalanine or tryptophan. D genes are given only for firm matches. Rows give clone size only sometimes, using once, few, many, or a class for an expanded clone.

D gene	clone size	V gene	J gene	CDR3 DNA	CDR3 protein
NA	NA	TRBV19	TRBJ2-3	TGTGCCAGTAGTATAGATTCTGGGAGAGATACGCAGTATTTT	CASSIDSGRDTQYF
NA	NA	TRBV30	TRBJ1-1	TGTGCCTGGAGTGGACAGGTGAACACTGAAGCTTTCTTT	CAWSGQVNTEAFF
NA	NA	TRBV28	TRBJ2-7	TGTGCCAGCAGTTCCGGCGAGCAGTACTTC	CASSSGEQYF
NA	NA	TRBV27	TRBJ1-2	TGTGCCAGCTCCACCCTTGGGGAGGGGAATCAGGACTATGGCTACACCTTC	CASSTLGEGNQDYGYTF
TRBD1	NA	TRBV28	TRBJ1-1	TGTGCCAGCAGTTTAGGTCCGGGACAGGGGGGAACTGAAGCTTTCTTT	CASSLGPGQGGTEAFF
NA	NA	TRBV5-4	TRBJ2-2	TGTGCCAGCAGCTTGATTCGTGCCGGGGGCGGGGAGCTGTTTTTT	CASSLIRAGGGELFF
NA	NA	TRBV5-1	TRBJ1-1	TGTGCCACCTCTGAAGCTTTCTTT	CATSEAFF
NA	few	TRBV19	TRBJ1-6	TGTGCCAGTAACCCTACATGGGGTTCTGGATCACCCCTCCACTTT	CASNPTWGSGSPLHF
NA	many	TRBV9	TRBJ2-2	TGTGCCAGCAGCGTAGACGGGTCCCGTATCGGGGAGCTGTTTTTT	CASSVDGSRIGELFF
NA	NA	TRBV10-2	TRBJ2-7	TGCGCCAGCAGTGTTGGAGGGATGTCCTACGAGCAGTACTTC	CASSVGGMSYEQYF
TRBD1	NA	TRBV9	TRBJ2-7	TGTGCCAGCAGCCCGGGACAGAGCTCCTACGAGCAGTACTTC	CASSPGQSSYEQYF
NA	once	TRBV19	TRBJ1-3	TGTGCCAGTAGTATCTCAGGGGCCTTCTCTGGAAACACCATATATTTT	CASSISGAFSGNTIYF
NA	NA	TRBV28	TRBJ1-6	TGTGCCAGCAGCGCTAGGGGACGGACCGATAATTCACCCCTCCACTTT	CASSARGRTDNSPLHF
NA	NA	TRBV28	TRBJ1-5	TGTGCCAGCAGTTTAGGACAGATAGTTCGCCAGCCCCAGCATTTT	CASSLGQIVRQPQHF
NA	NA	TRBV19	TRBJ1-1	TGTGCCAGTAGTATAGTTAGGGGAGGCACTGAAGCTCTCTTT	CASSIVRGGTEALF
NA	few	TRBV5-1	TRBJ2-2	TGCGCCAGCAGCATAGCTGAGAACACCGGGGAGCTGTTTTTT	CASSIAENTGELFF
NA	few	TRBV6-1	TRBJ1-1	TGTGCCAGCAGTGAAGTTCGGTTCCTAGAGGCTGAAGCTTTCTTT	CASSEVRFLEAEAFF
TRBD2	NA	TRBV14	TRBJ2-5	TGTGCCAGCAGCCAAGGAGTAGCGGGTCGAGGCCAAGAGACCCAGTACTTC	CASSQGVAGRGQETQYF
NA	once	TRBV7-2	TRBJ2-5	TGTGCCAGCAGCTCCACAAGCGATCAAGAGACCCAGTACTTC	CASSSTSDQETQYF
NA	NA	TRBV2	TRBJ1-6	TGTGCCAGCAGTGGACCTGCCGGAGATAATTCACCCCTCCACTTT	CASSGPAGDNSPLHF
NA	few	TRBV5-1	TRBJ1-6	TGCGCCAGCAGCCTAACTGGAGACAGTTCGGTCTCACCCCTCCACTTT	CASSLTGDSSVSPLHF
NA	NA	TRBV6-1	TRBJ2-7	TGTGCCAGCAGTGATCTTGCAGGGGCGGCCTACGAGCAGTACTTC	CASSDLAGAAYEQYF
NA	NA	TRBV10-1	TRBJ2-3	TGCGCCAGCAGTGCCACAGGGTCAGATACGCAGTATTTT	CASSATGSDTQYF
NA	NA	TRBV4-1	TRBJ1-2	TGCGCCAGCAGCCAAGACTTAGGAGGGATTGGCTACACCTTC	CASSQDLGGIGYTF
TRBD1	NA	TRBV6-1	TRBJ1-2	TGTGCCAGCAGTGAGCTACAGGGGGGCTACACCTTC	CASSELQGGYTF
NA	NA	TRBV5-4	TRBJ2-6	TGTGCCAGCAGCTTTGGACAGATGCCCGTCCTGACTTTC	CASSFGQMPVLTF
NA	NA	TRBV2	TRBJ2-2	TGTGCCAGCAGTGGCCAGGGGTCCGCCGGGGAGCTGTTTTTT	CASSGQGSAGELFF